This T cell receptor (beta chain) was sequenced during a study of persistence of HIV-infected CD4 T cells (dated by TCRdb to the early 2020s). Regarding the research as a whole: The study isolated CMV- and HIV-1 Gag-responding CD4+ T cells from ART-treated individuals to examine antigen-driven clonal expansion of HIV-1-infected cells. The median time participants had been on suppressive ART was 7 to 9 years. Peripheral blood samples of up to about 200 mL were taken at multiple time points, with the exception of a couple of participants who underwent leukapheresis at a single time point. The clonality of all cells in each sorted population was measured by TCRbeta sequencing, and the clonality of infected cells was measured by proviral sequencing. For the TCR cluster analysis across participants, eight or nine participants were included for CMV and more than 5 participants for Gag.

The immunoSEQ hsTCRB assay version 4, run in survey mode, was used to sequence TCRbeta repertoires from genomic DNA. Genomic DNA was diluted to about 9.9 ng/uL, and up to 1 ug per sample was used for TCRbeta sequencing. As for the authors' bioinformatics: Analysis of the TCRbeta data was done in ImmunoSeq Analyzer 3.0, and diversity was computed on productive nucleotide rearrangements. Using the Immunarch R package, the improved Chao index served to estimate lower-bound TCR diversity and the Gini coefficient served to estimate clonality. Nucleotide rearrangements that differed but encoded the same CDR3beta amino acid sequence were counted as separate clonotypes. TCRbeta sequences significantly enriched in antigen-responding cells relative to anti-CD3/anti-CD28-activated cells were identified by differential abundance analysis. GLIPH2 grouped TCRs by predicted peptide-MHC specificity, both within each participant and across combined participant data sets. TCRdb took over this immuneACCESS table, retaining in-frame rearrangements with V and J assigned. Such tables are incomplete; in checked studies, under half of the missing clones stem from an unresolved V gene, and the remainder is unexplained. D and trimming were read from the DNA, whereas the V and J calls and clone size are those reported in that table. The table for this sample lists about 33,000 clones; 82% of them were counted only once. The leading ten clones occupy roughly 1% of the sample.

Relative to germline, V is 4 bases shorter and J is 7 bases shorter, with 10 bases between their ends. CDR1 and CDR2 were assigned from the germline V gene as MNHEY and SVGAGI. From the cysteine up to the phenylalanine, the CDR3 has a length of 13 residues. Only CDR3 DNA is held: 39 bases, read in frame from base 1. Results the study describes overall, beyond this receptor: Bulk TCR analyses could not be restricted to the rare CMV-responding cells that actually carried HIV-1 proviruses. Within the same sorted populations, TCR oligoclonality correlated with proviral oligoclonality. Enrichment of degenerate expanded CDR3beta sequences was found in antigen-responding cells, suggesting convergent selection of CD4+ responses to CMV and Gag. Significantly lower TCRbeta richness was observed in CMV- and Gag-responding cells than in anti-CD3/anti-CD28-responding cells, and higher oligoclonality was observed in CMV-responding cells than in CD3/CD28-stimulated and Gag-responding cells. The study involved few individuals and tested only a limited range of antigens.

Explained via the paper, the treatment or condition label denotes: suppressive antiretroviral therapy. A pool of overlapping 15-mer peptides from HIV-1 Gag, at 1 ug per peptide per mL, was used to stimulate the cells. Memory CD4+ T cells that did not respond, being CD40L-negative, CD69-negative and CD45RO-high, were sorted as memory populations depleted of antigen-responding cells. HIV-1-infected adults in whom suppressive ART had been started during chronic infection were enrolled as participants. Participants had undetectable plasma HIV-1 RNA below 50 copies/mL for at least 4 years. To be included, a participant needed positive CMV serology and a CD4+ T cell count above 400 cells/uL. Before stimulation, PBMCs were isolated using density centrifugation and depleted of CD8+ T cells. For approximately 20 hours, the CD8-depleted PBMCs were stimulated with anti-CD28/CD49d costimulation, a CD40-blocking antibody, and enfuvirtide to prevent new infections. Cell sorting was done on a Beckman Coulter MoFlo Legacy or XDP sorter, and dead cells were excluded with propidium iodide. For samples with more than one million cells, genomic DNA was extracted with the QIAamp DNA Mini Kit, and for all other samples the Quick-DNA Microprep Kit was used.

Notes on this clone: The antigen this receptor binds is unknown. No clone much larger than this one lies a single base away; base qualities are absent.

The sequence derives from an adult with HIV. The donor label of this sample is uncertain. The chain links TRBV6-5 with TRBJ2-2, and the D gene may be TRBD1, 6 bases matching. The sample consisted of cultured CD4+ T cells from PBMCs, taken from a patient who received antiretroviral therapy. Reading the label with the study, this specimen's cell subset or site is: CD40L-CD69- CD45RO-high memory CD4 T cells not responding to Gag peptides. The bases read TGTGCCAGCAGTTCCACAGGGATCGGGGAGCTGTTTTTT. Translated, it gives CASSSTGIGELFF.